A selection of T cell receptor beta chains follows, all from one sample in a study of OX40 agonist ivuxolimab in advanced cancers. Method: immunoSEQ multiplex PCR; TCRdb's copy keeps in-frame clones and lacks some. The sample holds 90,000 to 100,000 clones, approximately 91% seen once. This sample comprised CD4+ or CD8+ T cells sorted from blood, obtained in a trial of the OX40 agonist ivuxolimab. These receptors were taken from an adult with an advanced solid tumor such as melanoma, head and neck, liver or kidney cancer. The CDR3 runs from the conserved cysteine through the conserved F or W. A D gene is named only where the DNA matches it firmly. Only part of the rows carry a size: once, few, many, or a class if the clone is expanded.

CDR3 length	V gene	clone size	D gene	J gene	CDR3 protein	CDR3 DNA
13	TRBV7-8	-	-	TRBJ2-5	CASSPRGKETQYF	TGTGCCAGCAGCCCCAGGGGAAAAGAGACCCAGTACTTC
14	TRBV10-1	-	TRBD1	TRBJ2-2	CASSSDRGTGELFF	TGCGCCAGCAGTTCCGACAGGGGGACCGGGGAGCTGTTTTTT
17	TRBV5-1	-	-	TRBJ1-2	CASSSSSTYGGSYGYTF	-
15	TRBV14	few	TRBD1	TRBJ2-5	CASSPRTGTQETQYF	TGTGCCAGCAGCCCGAGGACAGGGACGCAAGAGACCCAGTACTTC
13	TRBV5-4	-	-	TRBJ2-5	CASSLTGKETQYF	TGTGCCAGCAGCTTAACAGGGAAAGAGACCCAGTACTTC
16	TRBV27	-	-	TRBJ1-1	CASSFLRGQWFQEAFF	TGTGCCAGCAGTTTCCTCCGAGGACAGTGGTTTCAAGAAGCTTTCTTT
15	TRBV7-3	-	TRBD2	TRBJ2-3	CASSERETSIGTQYF	TGTGCCAGCAGCGAAAGAGAGACTAGCATCGGTACGCAGTATTTT
15	TRBV27	once	-	TRBJ1-5	CASSTAPKGNQPQHF	TGTGCCAGCAGTACTGCCCCCAAGGGCAATCAGCCCCAGCATTTT
18	TRBV5-1	-	TRBD2	TRBJ2-2	CASSLGNSGRSDTGELFF	TGCGCCAGCAGCTTGGGTAATAGCGGGAGGTCGGACACCGGGGAGCTGTTTTTT
15	TRBV19	-	-	TRBJ1-2	CASRARQGDFYGYTF	TGTGCCAGTAGGGCCCGCCAGGGAGACTTCTATGGCTACACCTTC
14	TRBV7-9	-	-	TRBJ2-7	CASSLGRNSYEQYF	TGTGCCAGCAGCTTAGGCAGGAACTCCTACGAGCAGTACTTC
14	TRBV14	-	-	TRBJ2-3	CASSQSGARDTQYF	TGTGCCAGCAGCCAGTCGGGGGCCAGAGATACGCAGTATTTT
18	TRBV4-1	-	-	TRBJ1-2	CASSQDPLESTSGYGYTF	TGCGCCAGCAGCCAAGACCCCTTAGAGAGCACGAGTGGGTATGGCTACACCTTC
14	TRBV7-9	-	-	TRBJ2-7	CASSASRLSYEQYF	TGTGCCAGCAGCGCCTCGAGGTTATCCTACGAGCAGTACTTC
14	TRBV19	once	-	TRBJ2-2	CASSQQGSTGELFF	TGTGCCAGTAGTCAACAGGGCAGCACCGGGGAGCTGTTTTTT
16	TRBV6-5	-	-	TRBJ1-3	CASSWAGTFSGNTIYF	TGTGCCAGCAGTTGGGCCGGGACGTTCTCTGGAAACACCATATATTTT
15	TRBV21-1	-	-	TRBJ2-1	CASSKPLAGGNEQFF	TGTGCCAGCAGCAAGCCACTAGCGGGAGGCAATGAGCAGTTCTTC
15	TRBV14	-	-	TRBJ1-1	CASSQDMGAPTEAFF	TGTGCCAGCAGCCAAGATATGGGTGCCCCCACTGAAGCTTTCTTT
14	TRBV11-1	-	TRBD1	TRBJ1-1	CASSSGQGFTEAFF	TGTGCCAGCAGCTCGGGACAGGGGTTCACTGAAGCTTTCTTT
15	TRBV9	once	-	TRBJ1-1	CASSVGDGGNTEAFF	TGTGCCAGCAGCGTAGGAGACGGTGGGAACACTGAAGCTTTCTTT
14	TRBV5-4	-	-	TRBJ2-7	CASSAGNIDYEQYF	TGTGCCAGCAGCGCCGGGAACATAGACTACGAGCAGTACTTC
15	TRBV5-4	-	TRBD1	TRBJ1-2	CASSEGQGPNYGYTF	TGTGCCAGCAGCGAGGGACAGGGTCCTAACTATGGCTACACCTTC
13	TRBV29-1	-	-	TRBJ2-3	CSVEVSAGDTQYF	TGCAGCGTTGAAGTCTCCGCGGGGGATACGCAGTATTTT
14	TRBV7-9	-	TRBD1	TRBJ1-5	CASSPGQGTQPQHF	TGTGCCAGCAGTCCGGGACAGGGGACTCAGCCCCAGCATTTT
14	TRBV2	-	-	TRBJ1-2	CASIFKGLDYGYTF	TGTGCCAGCATATTTAAGGGTCTGGACTATGGCTACACCTTC
14	TRBV19	once	-	TRBJ2-1	CASSPGTWTNEQFF	TGTGCCAGTAGTCCGGGGACGTGGACCAATGAGCAGTTCTTC
15	TRBV6-6	-	-	TRBJ2-3	CASTDRDGDTDTQYF	TGTGCCAGCACTGACCGGGACGGCGACACAGATACGCAGTATTTT
14	TRBV7-8	-	-	TRBJ1-5	CASSFWGDNQPQHF	TGTGCCAGCAGCTTCTGGGGAGACAATCAGCCCCAGCATTTT